The entry that follows covers one T cell receptor beta chain sequence. The data belong to a study of OX40 agonist ivuxolimab in advanced cancers. Whole-study context: The study gave patients intravenous ivuxolimab at 0.01 to 10 mg/kg every 2 weeks.

The investigators sampled blood at baseline, at cycle 4 day 1, and at cycle 7 day 1. Clones were sequenced by immunoSEQ multiplex PCR, and TCRdb holds only the in-frame ones, with some missing. This sample has around 76,000 clones, with 86% found just once. The germline V gene encodes CDR1 MNHEY and CDR2 SMNVEV (reference sequence). V lost 3 bases, J lost 0 bases, and 14 bases lay in between. This CDR3 has 17 residues. This clonotype originated in an adult with an advanced solid tumor such as melanoma, head and neck, liver or kidney cancer. Source: CD4+ or CD8+ T cells sorted from blood, taken in a trial of the OX40 agonist ivuxolimab. The V call is TRBV27, the J call TRBJ1-4; D is uncertain. The CDR3 DNA reads as TGTGCCAGCAGTTTTAATCCGGGCCCGACAACTAATGAAAAACTGTTTTTT. Translating gives CASSFNPGPTTNEKLFF.